This T cell receptor (beta chain) was sequenced in a study of blood T cells in healthy people across ages. The CDR3 totals 14 residues. The germline V and J ends were trimmed by 8 bases and 0 bases, with 14 bases remaining between them. Per germline, CDR1 SEHNR and CDR2 FQNEAQ (reference sequence). Study results and limitations: Among long-lived donors, naive CD4+ cells were more numerous and diversity higher than in aged donors. Unsorted PBMCs blocked a conclusive comparison of naive and antigen-experienced cells. A roughly linear age-dependent decrease characterized TCR beta diversity per million T cells.

Alongside a J-beta primer mix, a sample-barcoded 5' primer served in a second PCR lasting 7 to 11 cycles. A 12-random-nucleotide template-switch adaptor tagged each cDNA molecule. TCRdb itself ran the 5' RACE reads through MiXCR, one entry per CDR3 protein. This table has around 1,500,000 distinct CDR3 sequences, around 39% appearing once. The table lists this clonotype with a few counts. Its antigen is undetermined. The specimen was blood. The source is a woman aged 18-30 years in good health. The genes are TRBV7-9 and TRBJ2-7; possibly TRBD2 for D (5 bases). DNA of the CDR3: TGTGCCAGCGGGGAGAAAATCTACTCCTACGAGCAGTACTTC. It is translated as CASGEKIYSYEQYF.